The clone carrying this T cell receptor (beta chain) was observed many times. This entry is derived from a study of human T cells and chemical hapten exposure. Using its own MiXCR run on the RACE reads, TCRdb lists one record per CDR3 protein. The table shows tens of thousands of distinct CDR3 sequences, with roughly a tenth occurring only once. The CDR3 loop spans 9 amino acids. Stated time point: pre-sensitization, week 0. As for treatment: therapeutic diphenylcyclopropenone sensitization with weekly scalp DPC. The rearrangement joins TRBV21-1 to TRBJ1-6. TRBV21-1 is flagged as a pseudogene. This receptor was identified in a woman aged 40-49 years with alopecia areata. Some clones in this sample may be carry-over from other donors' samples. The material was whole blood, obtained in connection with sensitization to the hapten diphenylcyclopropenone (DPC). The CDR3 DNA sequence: TGTGCCAGCGGGGATTTTCTCCACTTT. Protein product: CASGDFLHF.